This TCR beta chain was found in a study of cytomegalovirus exposure and HLA in healthy donors (dated by TCRdb to the late 2010s). Concerning the study at large: A later analysis indicated that the 120 or so validation repertoires were generated on the platform also employed for the approximately 700 repertoires of the first cohort. The study was designed to test whether signatures of past pathogen exposure could be identified by cataloging public T cell receptors. The study combined high-throughput TCR immunosequencing, statistical association of individual TCRs with disease status, and machine learning to predict cytomegalovirus infection status. Along with the roughly 700-subject first cohort, a separate validation cohort of approximately 110 different subjects was used.

Taken from cysteine to phenylalanine, the CDR3 has 14 residues. This entry keeps only the CDR3 DNA: 42 bases, framed from base 1. The junction shows trimming of 4 bases on V and 6 bases on J, and the gene matches do not reach 8 bases of it. CDR1 and CDR2 (SEHNR, FQNEAQ) derive from the germline V gene (reference sequence). Library construction relied on the immunoSEQ multiplex PCR assay. On the authors' methods: A statistical classification framework was built to diagnose cytomegalovirus status from the catalog of TCR beta chain sequences. This is the immuneACCESS table as TCRdb keeps it, with only in-frame sequences that have V and J called. A part of the clones is gone; compared with another copy, unresolved V genes explain less than half, and the rest is unexplained. V, J and clone size derive from that table, while D and trimming were established from the DNA sequence. This sample holds around 350,000 clones; roughly 85% were observed only once. Under 0.95% of the sample is held by the ten biggest clonotypes.

Remarks on this clone: Its target antigen remains unknown. No base quality information exists; no much larger clone differs at one position.

The donors belonged to the validation cohort of roughly 120 subjects, which was separate from the roughly 670-subject first cohort. General findings and caveats noted by the study authors: The study gave a list of under 200 TCR beta chains associated with cytomegalovirus. The classifier was reported to diagnose cytomegalovirus status with high specificity and sensitivity in both the original cohort and the validation cohort. A few of the identified cytomegalovirus-associated TCR beta chains were confirmed in vitro to be specific for cytomegalovirus antigens. According to the authors, the approach could potentially be generalized to other disease states and immunological phenotypes. A later analysis found that TCRs clustered in the first cohort also tended to co-occur in the 95 to 150 validation repertoires, with 94% of cluster scores above 0. Across donors, most TCR sequences were observed very rarely, whereas some public TCRs were present in many individuals. A later analysis had no HLA typing for the validation cohort, so co-occurrence there was scored across all 110 or so repertoires.

The sequencing input was PBMCs. This receptor was obtained from a woman aged 18-35 years in good health and CMV-seronegative. The V and J segments used are TRBV7-9 and TRBJ2-7; 8 central nucleotides agree with TRBD2. The nucleotides read TGTGCCAGCAGCTCTAGCGGGCGTCTCTCCGAGCAGTACTTC. This translates into CASSSSGRLSEQYF. Full variable domain (CDR3 extended with the reference TRBV7-9 and TRBJ2-7 proteins): DTGVSQNPRHKITKRGQNVTFRCDPISEHNRLYWYRQTLGQGPEFLTYFQNEAQLEKSRLLSDRFSAERPKGSFSTLEIQRTEQGDSAMYLCASSSSGRLSEQYFGPGTRLTVT.